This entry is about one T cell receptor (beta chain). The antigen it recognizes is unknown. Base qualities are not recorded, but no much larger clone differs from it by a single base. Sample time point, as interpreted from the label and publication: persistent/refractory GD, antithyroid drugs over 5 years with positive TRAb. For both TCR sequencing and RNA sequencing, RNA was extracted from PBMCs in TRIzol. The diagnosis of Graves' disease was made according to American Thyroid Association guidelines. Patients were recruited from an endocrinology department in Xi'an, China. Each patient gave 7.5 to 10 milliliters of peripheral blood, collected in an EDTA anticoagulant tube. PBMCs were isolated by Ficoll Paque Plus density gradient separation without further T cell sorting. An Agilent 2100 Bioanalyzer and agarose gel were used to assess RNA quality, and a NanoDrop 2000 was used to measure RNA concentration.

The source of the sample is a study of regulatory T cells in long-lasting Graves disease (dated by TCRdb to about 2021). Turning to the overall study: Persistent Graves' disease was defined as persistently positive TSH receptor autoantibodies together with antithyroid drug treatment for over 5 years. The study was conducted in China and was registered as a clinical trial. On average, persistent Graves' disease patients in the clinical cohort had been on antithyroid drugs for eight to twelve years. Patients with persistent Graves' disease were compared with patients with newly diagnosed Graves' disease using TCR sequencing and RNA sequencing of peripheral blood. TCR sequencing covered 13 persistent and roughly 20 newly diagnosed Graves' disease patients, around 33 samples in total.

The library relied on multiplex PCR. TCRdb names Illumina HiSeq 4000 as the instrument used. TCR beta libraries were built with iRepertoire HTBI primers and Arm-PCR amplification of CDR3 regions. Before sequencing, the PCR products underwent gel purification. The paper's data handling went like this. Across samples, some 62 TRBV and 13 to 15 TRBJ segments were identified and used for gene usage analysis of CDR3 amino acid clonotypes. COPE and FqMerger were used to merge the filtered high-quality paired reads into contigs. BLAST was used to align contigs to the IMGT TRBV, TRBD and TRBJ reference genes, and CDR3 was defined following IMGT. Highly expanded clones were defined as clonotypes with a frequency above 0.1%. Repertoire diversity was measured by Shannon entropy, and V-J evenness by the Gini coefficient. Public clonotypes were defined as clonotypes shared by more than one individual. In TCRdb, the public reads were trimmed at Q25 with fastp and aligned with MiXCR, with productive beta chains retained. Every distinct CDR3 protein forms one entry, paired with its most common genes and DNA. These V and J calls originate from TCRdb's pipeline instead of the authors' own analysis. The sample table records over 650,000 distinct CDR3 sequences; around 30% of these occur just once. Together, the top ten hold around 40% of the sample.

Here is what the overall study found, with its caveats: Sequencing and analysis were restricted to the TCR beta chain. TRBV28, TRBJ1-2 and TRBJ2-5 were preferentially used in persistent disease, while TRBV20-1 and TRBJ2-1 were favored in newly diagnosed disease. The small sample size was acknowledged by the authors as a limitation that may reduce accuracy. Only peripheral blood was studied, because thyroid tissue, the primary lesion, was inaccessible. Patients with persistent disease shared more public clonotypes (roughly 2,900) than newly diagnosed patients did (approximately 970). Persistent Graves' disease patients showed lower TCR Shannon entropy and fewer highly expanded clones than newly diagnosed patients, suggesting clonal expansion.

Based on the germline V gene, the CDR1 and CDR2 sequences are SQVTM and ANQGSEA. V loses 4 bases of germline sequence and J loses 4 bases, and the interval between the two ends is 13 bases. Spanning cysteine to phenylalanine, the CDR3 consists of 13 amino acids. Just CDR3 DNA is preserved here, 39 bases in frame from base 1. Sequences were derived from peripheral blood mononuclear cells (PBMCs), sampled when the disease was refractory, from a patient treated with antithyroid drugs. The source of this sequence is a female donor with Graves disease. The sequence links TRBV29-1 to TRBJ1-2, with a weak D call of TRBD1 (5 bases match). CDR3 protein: CSVGDRDGYGYTF. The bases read TGCAGCGTTGGAGACCGGGACGGCTATGGCTACACCTTC.